This T cell receptor beta chain comes out of a study of monozygotic twins with cystic fibrosis. On the study more broadly: With roughly 16 PCR cycles, barcoded libraries came from approximately 2.8 micrograms of fragmented DNA.

Assay: immunoSEQ multiplex PCR; the TCRdb copy retains only in-frame clones and omits some. The sample has some 33,000 clones, just over 90% seen once. The origin of this receptor is a boy between 2 and 10 years old with cystic fibrosis. Sequencing was carried out using blood.

This CDR3 reads CASSVKRGGSYNEQFF. The CDR3 DNA sequence: TGTGCCAGCAGTGTCAAGAGAGGGGGTTCCTACAATGAGCAGTTCTTC. The chain uses TRBV27 and TRBJ2-1; tentative D call: TRBD1 (6 bases). CDR3 length: 16 amino acids. Germline CDR1 MNHEY, CDR2 SMNVEV (reference sequence). The V gene lost 5 bases and the J gene lost 1 base, with 15 bases spanning the gap.